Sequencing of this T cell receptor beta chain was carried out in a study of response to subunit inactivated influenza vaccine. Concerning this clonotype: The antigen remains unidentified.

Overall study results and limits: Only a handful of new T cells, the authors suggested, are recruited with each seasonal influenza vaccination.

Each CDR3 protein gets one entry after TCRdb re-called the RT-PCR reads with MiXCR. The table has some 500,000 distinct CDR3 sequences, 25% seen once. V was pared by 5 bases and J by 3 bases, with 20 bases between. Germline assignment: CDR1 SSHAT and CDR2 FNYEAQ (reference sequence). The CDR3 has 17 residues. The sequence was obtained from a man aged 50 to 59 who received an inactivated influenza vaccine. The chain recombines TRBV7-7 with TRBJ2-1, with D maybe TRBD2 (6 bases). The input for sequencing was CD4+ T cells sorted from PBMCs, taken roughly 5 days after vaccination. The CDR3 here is CASSPLPREGVYNEQFF. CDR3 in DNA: TGTGCCAGCAGCCCGCTCCCGCGGGAAGGGGTCTACAATGAGCAGTTCTTC.